These 5 T cell receptor beta chains share one sample of origin, sequenced in a study of CD8 T cells in Susac syndrome. Reverse transcription used about 0.45 to 1 ug RNA and random hexamers. TCRdb reanalysed the immunoSEQ multiplex PCR reads using MiXCR and keeps one entry per CDR3 protein. The sample has about 300,000 distinct CDR3 sequences, approximately 91% seen once. Sequencing was carried out using CD8+ T cells from PBMCs. The receptors were sampled from a human donor with multiple sclerosis.

The chain recombines TRBV5-8 with TRBJ1-1; D not certain. V lost 4 bases and J 4 bases, leaving 11 bases between the germline ends. Germline CDR1 and CDR2: SGHTS and YDEGEE. The CDR3 totals 13 residues. The CDR3 reads CASSPPGPTEAFF. The CDR3 DNA is TGTGCCAGCAGCCCTCCGGGCCCCACTGAAGCTTTCTTT.

This rearrangement joins TRBV27 to TRBJ2-7; D gene uncertain. Per germline, CDR1 MNHEY and CDR2 SMNVEV (reference sequence). Trimming took off 5 bases at V and 2 bases at J, with 10 bases between the two ends. The CDR3 has 13 amino acids. CDR3: CASSPPTAYEQYF. The CDR3 coding sequence is TGTGCCAGCAGTCCCCCGACCGCCTACGAGCAGTACTTC.

The V call is TRBV28, the J call TRBJ1-2; 8 bases agree with TRBD1. This CDR3 contains 15 residues. From germline, CDR1 is MDHEN and CDR2 SYDVKM. Losses at the gene ends were 4 bases for V and 3 bases for J; bases not matched to a gene: 7. The CDR3 sequence: CASSYYRGNYYGYTF. CDR3 nucleotides: TGTGCCAGCAGTTACTACAGGGGGAATTACTATGGCTACACCTTC.

This chain uses TRBV19 with TRBJ2-5; D may be TRBD1 (6 bases). Germline V gene data show CDR1 as LNHDA and CDR2 as SQIVND (reference sequence). The V and J ends lost 5 bases and 1 base respectively, with 14 bases between them. CDR3 size: 15 residues. The CDR3 coding sequence is TGTGCCAGTAGTCAAAGGGACACCCTCCAAGAGACCCAGTACTTC. Protein sequence: CASSQRDTLQETQYF.

The rearrangement links TRBV28 to TRBJ2-3; 7 bases agree with TRBD2. The V gene end was trimmed by 4 bases and the J gene end by 3 bases; junction bases not matched to a gene: 7. The CDR3 has 15 amino acids. Germline V lookup: CDR1 MDHEN, CDR2 SYDVKM. CDR3 protein: CASSSPREGTDTQYF. In DNA form, the CDR3 reads TGTGCCAGCAGTTCTCCCAGGGAGGGGACAGATACGCAGTATTTT.